One and the same sample provided the 21 T cell receptor beta chains below, sequenced in a study of T-cell reconstitution after alpha-beta-depleted transplantation in children. Unique molecular identifiers were incorporated into the prepared TCRbeta library. TCRdb itself ran the PCR reads through MiXCR, one entry per CDR3 protein. The data hold about 250,000 distinct CDR3 sequences, with roughly a quarter observed a single time. This material consisted of PBMCs, mostly from graft donor cells, taken 360 days after TCRalphabeta/CD19-depleted stem cell transplant. Source of these receptors: a female patient under 10 years old who had a stem cell transplant for congenital amegakaryocytic thrombocytopenia, so the T cells may come from the graft donor.

The genes are TRBV28 and TRBJ2-1; D gene uncertain. This CDR3 has 14 residues. The germline CDR1 and CDR2 sequences are MDHEN and SYDVKM. The V end was cut by 2 bases, the J end by 7 bases, with 12 bases between. The CDR3 protein is CASSLPFFLNEQFF. In nucleotides, the CDR3 is TGTGCCAGCAGTTTACCGTTTTTTCTGAATGAGCAGTTCTTC.

This clonotype was counted between two and nine times. This rearrangement joins TRBV10-3 to TRBJ2-7, with TRBD2 as a possible D gene (5 bases). From germline, CDR1 is ENHRY and CDR2 SYGVKD. The V gene lost 9 bases and the J gene lost 4 bases, with 13 bases spanning the gap. This CDR3 has 12 residues. As DNA, the CDR3 is TGTGCCATTGGCAGCGGAGATTACGAGCAGTACTTC. It encodes CAIGSGDYEQYF.

The chain uses TRBV14 and TRBJ2-3, with a tentative D call TRBD2 (5 bases). V lost 3 bases and J 5 bases, leaving 12 bases between the germline ends. Germline lookup yields CDR1 SGHDN and CDR2 FVKESK. The CDR3 consists of 14 residues. The CDR3 is CASSHPADGDTQYF. The CDR3 nucleotides are TGTGCCAGCAGCCACCCAGCGGACGGAGATACGCAGTATTTT.

The rearrangement links TRBV9 to TRBJ2-7, with D possibly matching TRBD2 (5 bases). V shed 3 bases and J shed 2 bases, with 12 bases lying between them. The CDR3 length is 14 residues. In germline, CDR1 is SGDLS, CDR2 YYNGEE. The CDR3 nucleotides read TGTGCCAGCAGCGCCGGGGTGGTCCCCTACGAGCAGTACTTC. This sequence encodes CASSAGVVPYEQYF.

The chain combines TRBV12-3 or TRBV12-4 with TRBJ1-4; TRBD1 might be the D (6 bases). V was trimmed by 5 bases and J by 4 bases, leaving 20 bases between them. The CDR3 contains 17 residues. The CDR3 loop is CASSPNTGKGVNEKLFF. CDR3 DNA sequence: TGTGCCAGCAGTCCTAATACAGGGAAGGGGGTTAATGAAAAACTGTTTTTT.

V and J are TRBV6-2 or TRBV6-3 and TRBJ2-3; no definite D call. The CDR3 runs 14 residues. CDR1 is MNHEY and CDR2 is SVGEGT in the germline V gene. V was shortened by 7 bases and J by 3 bases, with 14 bases between the two germline ends. The CDR3, as DNA: TGTGCCAGCACCCTCCCTCTTGCGACAGATACGCAGTATTTT. It translates to CASTLPLATDTQYF.

The chain recombines TRBV7-2 with TRBJ2-3; no clear D. Germline loops: CDR1 SGHTA, CDR2 FQGNSA. V was pared by 5 bases and J by 5 bases, with 11 bases between. The CDR3 is 13 amino acids. The CDR3 region is CASSKRVGDTQYF. The CDR3 nucleotides read TGTGCCAGCAGCAAACGAGTCGGAGATACGCAGTATTTT.

The V and J genes are TRBV5-6 and TRBJ1-2; no firm D call. CDR1 SGHDT and CDR2 YYEEEE come from the germline V gene. The V and J ends lost 2 bases and 6 bases respectively, with 14 bases between them. This CDR3 is built from 14 residues. As DNA, the CDR3 is TGTGCCAGCAGCTTAGGCAGGAGGCCCGATGGCTACACCTTC. The encoded protein is CASSLGRRPDGYTF. Supplemented by reference TRBV5-6 and TRBJ1-2, the full variable domain reads DAGVTQSPTHLIKTRGQQVTLRCSPKSGHDTVSWYQQALGQGPQFIFQYYEEEERQRGNFPDRFSGHQFPNYSSELNVNALLLGDSALYLCASSLGRRPDGYTFGSGTRLTVV.

The chain uses TRBV20-1 and TRBJ2-7, with 10 bases aligning to TRBD1. The trim removed 3 bases at V and 3 bases at J, leaving 2 bases unmatched. The CDR3 is 13 residues long. From germline, CDR1 is DFQATT and CDR2 SNEGSKA (reference sequence). The DNA of the CDR3 is TGCAGTGCTAGGCGGACAGGGGGCTACGAGCAGTACTTC. It specifies CSARRTGGYEQYF.

The genes are TRBV18 and TRBJ2-4; the D gene is possibly TRBD2 (7 bases). CDR3 size: 14 residues. V was cut by 2 bases and J by 7 bases, with 12 bases left in between. CDR1 KGHSH and CDR2 LQKENI come from the germline V gene. CDR3 region: CASSPRGGRNIQYF. Written as DNA, the CDR3 is TGTGCCAGCTCACCAAGGGGGGGAAGGAACATTCAGTACTTC.

The sample holds a few counts of this clonotype. The genes are TRBV5-1 and TRBJ1-1, with D possibly being TRBD1 (5 bases). Per the germline V gene, CDR1 is SGHRS and CDR2 is YFSETQ. The CDR3 length is 14 residues. Trimming removed 4 bases from V and 2 bases from J, with 12 bases in between. For the CDR3, the DNA is TGCGCCAGCAGCCGGCGGCAGGGAAACACTGAAGCTTTCTTT. Its translation: CASSRRQGNTEAFF.

This clonotype was found a few times. The chain combines TRBV5-1 with TRBJ2-3, with 11 bases fitting TRBD2. V trimming: 0 bases; J trimming: 6 bases; junction bases outside the gene matches: 0. This CDR3 contains 14 residues. Germline assignment: CDR1 SGHRS and CDR2 YFSETQ. Here the CDR3 reads CASSLGTSGDTQYF. The CDR3 region has the DNA TGCGCCAGCAGCTTGGGGACTAGCGGGGATACGCAGTATTTT.

The V gene is TRBV7-2, the J gene TRBJ2-3; TRBD2 matches 8 bases. CDR3 length: 17 residues. V lost 4 bases, J lost 6 bases, and 15 bases stayed unmatched. The germline V gene has CDR1 SGHTA and CDR2 FQGNSA. The CDR3 DNA is TGTGCCAGCAGCTACGAGGTTACTAGCGGAGCGGGCGATACGCAGTATTTT. Protein sequence: CASSYEVTSGAGDTQYF.

The rearrangement joins TRBV20-1 to TRBJ2-2, with D unresolved. Germline-derived CDR1 and CDR2 are DFQATT and SNEGSKA (reference sequence). This CDR3 is 15 amino acids long. Trimming removed 0 bases from V and 4 bases from J, with 12 bases in between. CDR3 nucleotides: TGCAGTGCTAGAGATCTGGGGTGGAGCACCGGGGAGCTGTTTTTT. Protein: CSARDLGWSTGELFF.

Many counts were recorded for this clonotype. The chain carries TRBV12-3 or TRBV12-4 and TRBJ1-1; the D gene is possibly TRBD1 (5 bases). This CDR3 contains 14 residues. V shed 4 bases and J shed 1 base, with 10 bases lying between them. In DNA form, the CDR3 reads TGTGCCAGCAGTTGGGGCCAAGGGAACACTGAAGCTTTCTTT. Its translation: CASSWGQGNTEAFF.

This clonotype was observed a few times. The V gene is TRBV6-5, the J gene TRBJ1-6; D possibly corresponds to TRBD1 (5 bases). There are 12 residues in the CDR3. Per germline, CDR1 MNHEY and CDR2 SVGAGI. V was pared by 8 bases and J by 10 bases, with 12 bases between. CDR3 region: CASSRAGSPLHF. For the CDR3, the DNA is TGTGCCAGCTCCCGGGCAGGGTCACCCCTCCACTTT.

This chain joins TRBV29-1 and TRBJ1-4; D is unresolved. CDR1 is SQVTM and CDR2 is ANQGSEA in the germline V gene. V dropped 1 base and J dropped 13 bases, with 13 bases sitting between them. The CDR3 runs 12 residues. The CDR3 nucleotides are TGCAGCGTTGAAGTATCGGCAGGAGCACTGTTTTTT. This sequence encodes CSVEVSAGALFF.

This chain uses TRBV29-1 with TRBJ2-5, with TRBD2 as a possible D gene (5 bases). V was shortened by 2 bases and J by 5 bases, with 12 bases between the two germline ends. Germline V gene sequence: CDR1 SQVTM, CDR2 ANQGSEA. The CDR3 is 13 residues long. CDR3 residues: CSVEPSRGETQYF. DNA for the CDR3: TGCAGCGTTGAACCTAGCCGAGGGGAGACCCAGTACTTC. Based on the CDR3 plus reference TRBV29-1 and TRBJ2-5, the full variable domain is SAVISQKPSRDICQRGTSLTIQCQVDSQVTMMFWYRQQPGQSLTLIATANQGSEATYESGFVIDKFPISRPNLTFSTLTVSNMSPEDSSIYLCSVEPSRGETQYFGPGTRLLVL.

The chain employs TRBV5-1 and TRBJ2-7; tentative D call: TRBD2 (5 bases). Per germline, CDR1 SGHRS and CDR2 YFSETQ. V lost 2 bases, J lost 2 bases, and 17 bases lay in between. The CDR3 runs 16 residues. In nucleotides, the CDR3 is TGCGCCAGCAGCTTACAATTGGTGGCCGGGACCTACGAGCAGTACTTC. Translating it yields CASSLQLVAGTYEQYF. The full variable domain, rest sourced from reference TRBV5-1 and TRBJ2-7, is KAGVTQTPRYLIKTRGQQVTLSCSPISGHRSVSWYQQTPGQGLQFLFEYFSETQRNKGNFPGRFSGRQFSNSRSEMNVSTLELGDSALYLCASSLQLVAGTYEQYFGPGTRLTVT.

The chain uses TRBV6-5 and TRBJ2-6; 7 positions agree with TRBD1. The CDR3 is made up of 17 amino acids. Per the germline V gene, CDR1 is MNHEY and CDR2 is SVGAGI. With 0 bases clipped from V and 0 bases from J, the junction kept 2 bases outside the gene matches. The CDR3 loop reads CASSYSTGASGANVLTF. The CDR3 bases are TGTGCCAGCAGTTACTCCACAGGGGCCTCTGGGGCCAACGTCCTGACTTTC.

The rearrangement links TRBV5-8 to TRBJ2-2; D is possibly TRBD2 (6 bases). There are 13 residues in the CDR3. Germline assignment: CDR1 SGHTS and CDR2 YDEGEE. The V end lost 3 bases, the J end lost 9 bases, and 12 bases lay between the germline ends. DNA of the CDR3: TGTGCCAGCAGCTCCGGGGGAGTCCGGGAGCTGTTTTTT. The encoded protein is CASSSGGVRELFF.